The 6 T cell receptor beta chains in this list originate from one sample, sequenced in a study of OX40 agonist ivuxolimab in advanced cancers. TCRdb keeps only in-frame clones here, not all; method: immunoSEQ multiplex PCR. The sample yields around 53,000 clones, 93% seen once. This sample comprised CD4+ or CD8+ T cells sorted from blood, obtained in a trial of the OX40 agonist ivuxolimab. These receptors originate from an adult with an advanced solid tumor such as melanoma, head and neck, liver or kidney cancer.

This chain links TRBV4-3 with TRBJ1-2, with a weak D call TRBD1 (5 bases). Between the trimmed V and J ends, which lost 3 bases and 6 bases, there was a span of 20 bases. CDR3 length: 16 residues. Germline CDR1 and CDR2: LGHNA and YSLEER. In DNA, the CDR3 is TGCGCCAGCAGCCAGCACCACTTTGGGGACGAGGATGGCTACACCTTC. Translating it yields CASSQHHFGDEDGYTF.

The gene calls are TRBV5-1 and TRBJ1-1, with unresolved D. V was clipped by 0 bases and J by 0 bases, with 15 bases between them. Germline V gene data show CDR1 as SGHRS and CDR2 as YFSETQ. CDR3 length equals 17 residues. DNA for the CDR3: TGCGCCAGCAGCTTGGACGGCAACCCGCTCATGAACACTGAAGCTTTCTTT. Protein product: CASSLDGNPLMNTEAFF.

The chain carries TRBV29-1 and TRBJ2-1; D uncertain. Trimming took 4 bases from V and 1 from J, leaving 23 bases between them. This CDR3 is built from 18 residues. Germline values: CDR1 SQVTM, CDR2 ANQGSEA. CDR3 sequence (DNA): TGCAGCGTTGTTCTCGCGACGGGTGAGGAAGAGTCCTACAATGAGCAGTTCTTC. This gives the protein CSVVLATGEEESYNEQFF.

The gene calls are TRBV27 and TRBJ2-3; 12 nucleotides line up with TRBD2. The CDR3 loop spans 16 amino acids. Germline assignment: CDR1 MNHEY and CDR2 SMNVEV (reference sequence). V shed 6 bases, J shed 3 bases, and the junction held 7 bases outside the gene matches. CDR3 in amino acids: CASSPLLAGGTDTQYF. The CDR3 DNA reads as TGTGCCAGCAGCCCACTTCTAGCGGGAGGGACAGATACGCAGTATTTT.

The V call is TRBV5-1, the J call TRBJ1-1; 10 bases are shared with TRBD1. CDR3 size: 18 residues. V shed 3 bases and J 6 bases; nucleotides not matched to a gene: 17. CDR1 is SGHRS and CDR2 is YFSETQ in the germline V gene. The CDR3 DNA follows: TGCGCCAGCAGCTGGGGACAGGGGATCTCCCCCCGAGGGCCTGAAGCTTTCTTT. Its translation: CASSWGQGISPRGPEAFF.

The chain uses TRBV7-8 and TRBJ1-5, with 10 bases lining up with TRBD1. The V and J ends lost 0 bases and 5 bases, in that order; junction bases with no gene match: 1. The length of the CDR3 is 15 residues. The germline gives CDR1 SGHVS, CDR2 FQNEAQ. The CDR3: CASSLAGQGYQPQHF. In DNA, the CDR3 is TGTGCCAGCAGCTTAGCGGGACAGGGGTATCAGCCCCAGCATTTT.